The 17 T cell receptor beta chains below all came from one sample that was sequenced in a study of cytomegalovirus exposure and HLA in healthy donors. Primers for the PCR totalled 60 Vbeta and 13 Jbeta. Assay: immunoSEQ multiplex PCR; the TCRdb copy retains only in-frame clones and omits some. The table includes roughly 170,000 clones, around 80% detected once. The sample consisted of PBMCs. These receptors all stem from a woman aged 25 to 39 in good health and CMV-seropositive.

The rearrangement uses TRBV10-3 and TRBJ1-3, with 12 bases aligning to TRBD1. The CDR3 has 17 residues. The V gene's germline CDR1 is ENHRY and CDR2 SYGVKD. V lost 5 bases to trimming and J lost 4 bases; unmatched junction nucleotides: 9. Written as DNA, the CDR3 is TGTGCCATCAGTCGCGCCGGGACAGGGGGCCTAGGAAACACCATATATTTT. This sequence encodes CAISRAGTGGLGNTIYF.

The V and J genes are TRBV4-1 and TRBJ1-5; D gene uncertain. V was cut by 3 bases and J by 3 bases, with 6 bases left in between. This CDR3 comprises 13 residues. Germline V lookup: CDR1 MGHRA, CDR2 YSYEKL. CDR3 loop: CASSQGTNQPQHF. The DNA for the CDR3 is TGCGCCAGCAGCCAGGGCACCAATCAGCCCCAGCATTTT.

This clone was counted only a few times. This chain joins TRBV5-6 and TRBJ1-2; 11 bases line up with TRBD1. CDR1 is SGHDT, CDR2 YYEEEE, per germline. The CDR3 totals 16 residues. The J segment lost 3 bases and the V segment lost 4 bases, leaving 8 bases of the junction unmatched. The CDR3 sequence is CASSPDLGQGDYGYTF. The DNA of the CDR3 is TGTGCCAGCAGCCCTGACTTGGGACAGGGGGACTATGGCTACACCTTC.

This clone has only one observation. The V gene is TRBV6-6, the J gene TRBJ1-1; 7 nucleotides align to TRBD1. The CDR3 loop spans 13 amino acids. The J segment lost 0 bases and the V segment lost 8 bases, leaving 3 bases of the junction unmatched. The germline CDR1 and CDR2 sequences are MNHNY and SVGAGI (reference sequence). CDR3 region: CASRRGLNTEAFF. CDR3 bases: TGTGCCAGCCGGAGGGGGCTGAACACTGAAGCTTTCTTT.

This chain joins TRBV28 and TRBJ2-6, with D maybe TRBD1 (6 bases). The CDR3 loop spans 16 amino acids. V was cut by 4 bases and J by 2 bases, with 12 bases left in between. The V gene's germline CDR1 is MDHEN and CDR2 SYDVKM. The CDR3 region has the DNA TGTGCCAGCAGTTCCTCACAGGGTGCTGGGGCCAACGTCCTGACTTTC. Its translation is CASSSSQGAGANVLTF.

The chain carries TRBV9 and TRBJ2-3; the match to TRBD2 covers 9 bases. The ends lost 0 bases at V and 0 bases at J; junction bases unmatched: 5. The CDR3 consists of 17 residues. Per germline, CDR1 SGDLS and CDR2 YYNGEE. The CDR3 region is CASSVGASGESTDTQYF. CDR3 bases: TGTGCCAGCAGCGTAGGAGCTAGCGGGGAAAGCACAGATACGCAGTATTTT.

This clone was counted once. The chain links TRBV28 to TRBJ1-1; D is ambiguous. V lost 1 base and J 1 base, leaving 13 bases between the germline ends. This CDR3 is 16 amino acids long. Per germline, CDR1 MDHEN and CDR2 SYDVKM. CDR3 in amino acids: CASSLFGRGRNTEAFF. Here the CDR3 DNA reads TGTGCCAGCAGTTTATTTGGAAGAGGAAGGAACACTGAAGCTTTCTTT.

V is TRBV5-1 and J is TRBJ2-1; 10 nucleotides align to TRBD2. Germline CDR1 SGHRS, CDR2 YFSETQ. This CDR3 contains 15 residues. J was trimmed by 9 bases and V by 5 bases; bases with no gene match: 11. The CDR3 bases are TGCGCCAGCAGGGAGGAGGCTAGCGGGAGAGGTGAGCAGTTCTTC. It specifies CASREEASGRGEQFF.

This chain connects TRBV7-8 to TRBJ1-4; 8 bases line up with TRBD1. CDR3 length: 16 amino acids. Per germline, CDR1 SGHVS and CDR2 FQNEAQ. Trimming at V came to 2 bases and at J to 4 bases, leaving 6 bases not matched to a gene. The CDR3 bases are TGTGCCAGCAGCTTATCAGGGGGCGAGATTAATGAAAAACTGTTTTTT. Its protein is CASSLSGGEINEKLFF.

The rearrangement links TRBV13 to TRBJ1-2; tentative D call: TRBD1 (5 bases). The V gene's germline CDR1 is PRHDT and CDR2 FYEKMQ (reference sequence). The CDR3 is 14 amino acids. Trimming stripped 4 bases from V and 4 bases from J, with 13 bases between. Here the CDR3 reads CASSSTGTTYGYTF. The DNA for the CDR3 is TGTGCCAGCAGCTCAACCGGGACTACCTATGGCTACACCTTC.

V usage is TRBV6-1 and J usage is TRBJ2-1; the match to TRBD2 covers 14 bases. The CDR3 loop spans 17 amino acids. The J segment lost 3 bases and the V segment lost 4 bases, leaving 5 bases of the junction unmatched. The V gene's germline CDR1 is MNHNS and CDR2 SASEGT. CDR3 coding DNA: TGTGCCAGCAGTGCCCGACTAGCGGGGGGGATCTACAATGAGCAGTTCTTC. Its protein product is CASSARLAGGIYNEQFF.

The chain carries TRBV2 and TRBJ2-7, with D uncertain. The germline gives CDR1 SNHLY, CDR2 FYNNEI. Trimming removed 3 bases at V and 3 bases at J, with 6 bases between. The CDR3 sequence is 12 residues long. In DNA, the CDR3 is TGTGCCAGCAGTGAGCAGAACTACGAGCAGTACTTC. Its protein is CASSEQNYEQYF.

V and J are TRBV5-4 and TRBJ1-3, with 9 positions matching TRBD1. The CDR3 totals 15 residues. J lost 6 bases, V lost 0 bases, and 4 bases had no gene match. The germline gives CDR1 SGHNT, CDR2 YYREEE (reference sequence). The CDR3 nucleotides are TGTGCCAGCAGCTTGGGACAGGGGGTTGTAAACACCATATATTTT. The encoded protein is CASSLGQGVVNTIYF.

A single count supports this clone. This rearrangement joins TRBV18 to TRBJ2-5, with D perhaps TRBD1 (5 bases). V was shortened by 5 bases and J by 0 bases, with 7 bases between the two germline ends. This CDR3 has 13 amino acids. Germline CDR1 and CDR2: KGHSH and LQKENI. The CDR3 loop reads CASSRQHQETQYF. Here the CDR3 DNA reads TGTGCCAGCTCAAGACAGCACCAAGAGACCCAGTACTTC. Supplemented by reference TRBV18 and TRBJ2-5, the full variable domain reads NAGVMQNPRHLVRRRGQEARLRCSPMKGHSHVYWYRQLPEEGLKFMVYLQKENIIDESGMPKERFSAEFPKEGPSILRIQQVVRGDSAAYFCASSRQHQETQYFGPGTRLLVL.

J is TRBJ2-3 and V is TRBV19; D not resolved. The CDR3 has 14 residues. Trimming cost V 3 bases and J 0 bases, with 7 bases left between them. CDR1 LNHDA and CDR2 SQIVND come from the germline V gene (reference sequence). DNA for the CDR3: TGTGCCAGTAGTATTGCTAGAAGCACAGATACGCAGTATTTT. Protein sequence: CASSIARSTDTQYF.

V and J are TRBV7-2 and TRBJ2-7; TRBD2 is a possible D gene (6 bases). Germline V gene data show CDR1 as SGHTA and CDR2 as FQGNSA. This CDR3 comprises 13 residues. The germline V and J ends were trimmed by 0 bases and 7 bases, with 10 bases remaining between them. For the CDR3, the DNA is TGTGCCAGCAGCTTAGCTCTAGCGTCTGAGCAGTACTTC. Translation: CASSLALASEQYF.

The chain uses TRBV4-3 and TRBJ2-5; 10 nucleotides align to TRBD2. The CDR3 is made up of 16 amino acids. Germline loops: CDR1 LGHNA, CDR2 YSLEER. V was pared by 0 bases and J by 5 bases, with 6 bases of the junction left unmatched. In DNA form, the CDR3 reads TGCGCCAGCAGCCAAGAACCCCTAGCGGGAGAGGAGACCCAGTACTTC. It specifies CASSQEPLAGEETQYF.